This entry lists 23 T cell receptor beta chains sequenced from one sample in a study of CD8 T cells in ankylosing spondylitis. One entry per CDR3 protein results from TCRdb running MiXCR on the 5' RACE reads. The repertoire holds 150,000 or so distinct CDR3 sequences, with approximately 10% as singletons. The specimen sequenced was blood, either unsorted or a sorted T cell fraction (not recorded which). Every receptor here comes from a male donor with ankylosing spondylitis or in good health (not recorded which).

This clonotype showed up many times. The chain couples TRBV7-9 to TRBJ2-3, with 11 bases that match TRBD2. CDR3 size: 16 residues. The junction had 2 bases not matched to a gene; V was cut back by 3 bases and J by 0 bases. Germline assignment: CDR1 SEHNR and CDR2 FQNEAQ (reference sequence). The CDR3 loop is CASSFTSGGSTDTQYF. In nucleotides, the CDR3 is TGTGCCAGCAGCTTCACTAGCGGGGGAAGCACAGATACGCAGTATTTT. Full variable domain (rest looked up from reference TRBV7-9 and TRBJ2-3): DTGVSQNPRHKITKRGQNVTFRCDPISEHNRLYWYRQTLGQGPEFLTYFQNEAQLEKSRLLSDRFSAERPKGSFSTLEIQRTEQGDSAMYLCASSFTSGGSTDTQYFGPGTRLTVL.

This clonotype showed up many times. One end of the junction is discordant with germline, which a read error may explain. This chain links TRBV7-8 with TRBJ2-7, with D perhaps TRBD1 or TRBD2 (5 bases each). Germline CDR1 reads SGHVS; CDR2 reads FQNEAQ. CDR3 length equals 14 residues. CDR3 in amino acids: CASSFPGRIRGMDF. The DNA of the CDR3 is TGTGCCAGCAGCTTTCCGGGACGGATACGGGGAATGGACTTC.

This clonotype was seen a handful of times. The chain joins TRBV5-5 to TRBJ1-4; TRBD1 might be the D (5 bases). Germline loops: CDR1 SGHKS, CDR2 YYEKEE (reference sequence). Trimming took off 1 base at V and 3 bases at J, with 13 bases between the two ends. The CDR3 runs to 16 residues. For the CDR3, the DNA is TGTGCCAGCAGCTTGCGAGGGGAGGAGGCTAATGAAAAACTGTTTTTT. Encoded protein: CASSLRGEEANEKLFF. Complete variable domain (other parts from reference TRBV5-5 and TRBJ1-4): DAGVTQSPTHLIKTRGQQVTLRCSPISGHKSVSWYQQVLGQGPQFIFQYYEKEERGRGNFPDRFSARQFPNYSSELNVNALLLGDSALYLCASSLRGEEANEKLFFGSGTQLSVL.

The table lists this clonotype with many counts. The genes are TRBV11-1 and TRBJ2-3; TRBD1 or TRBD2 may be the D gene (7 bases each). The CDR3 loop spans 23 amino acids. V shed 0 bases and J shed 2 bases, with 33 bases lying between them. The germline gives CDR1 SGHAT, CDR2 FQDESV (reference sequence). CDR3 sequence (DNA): TGTGCCAGCAGCTTAGCGTCCCAGGGGGGGGTACCATCCCCCAAAAGCCACACAGATACGCAGTATTTT. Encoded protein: CASSLASQGGVPSPKSHTDTQYF.

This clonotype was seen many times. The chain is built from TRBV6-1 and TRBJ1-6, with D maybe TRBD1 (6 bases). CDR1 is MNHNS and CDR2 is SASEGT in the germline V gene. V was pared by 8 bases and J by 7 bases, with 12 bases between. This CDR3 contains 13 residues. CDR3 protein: CASFSGANSPLHF. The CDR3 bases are TGTGCCAGCTTTTCAGGGGCGAATTCACCCCTCCACTTT.

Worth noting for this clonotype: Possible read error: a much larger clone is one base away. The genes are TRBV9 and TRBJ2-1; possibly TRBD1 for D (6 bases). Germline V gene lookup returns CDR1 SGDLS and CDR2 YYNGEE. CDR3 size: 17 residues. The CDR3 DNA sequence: TGTGCCGGCAGCGCCTATTTCGGGACATCACCCTACAATGAGCAGTTCTTC. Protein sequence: CAGSAYFGTSPYNEQFF.

The chain's CDR3 is CASSLGAYTDTQYF. CDR3 coding DNA: TGTGCCAGCAGCTTGGGCGCTTACACAGATACGCAGTATTTT. V and J are TRBV5-4 and TRBJ2-3; no clear D gene. CDR1 and CDR2 from the germline V gene are SGHNT and YYREEE (reference sequence). The CDR3 is 14 residues long. The germline V and J ends were trimmed by 0 bases and 2 bases, with 7 bases remaining between them.

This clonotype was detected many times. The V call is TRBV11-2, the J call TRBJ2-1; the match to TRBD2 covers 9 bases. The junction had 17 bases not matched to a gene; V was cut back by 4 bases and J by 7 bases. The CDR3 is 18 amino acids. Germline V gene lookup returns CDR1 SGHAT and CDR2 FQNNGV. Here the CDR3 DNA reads TGTGCCAGCAGCTACAACTCTAGGGGCGGGAGGGCCGCAAATGAGCAGTTCTTC. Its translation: CASSYNSRGGRAANEQFF.

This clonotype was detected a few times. In nucleotides, the CDR3 is TGTGCCAGCAGCTCCCAAAATTCCAGGGCAACTGAAGCTTTCTTT. Amino acids: CASSSQNSRATEAFF. The chain uses TRBV7-6 and TRBJ1-1; D is perhaps TRBD1 (5 bases). CDR1 and CDR2 (germline): SGHVS, FNYEAQ. The CDR3 is 15 amino acids. Trimming pared 4 bases from V and 5 bases from J, leaving 17 bases between.

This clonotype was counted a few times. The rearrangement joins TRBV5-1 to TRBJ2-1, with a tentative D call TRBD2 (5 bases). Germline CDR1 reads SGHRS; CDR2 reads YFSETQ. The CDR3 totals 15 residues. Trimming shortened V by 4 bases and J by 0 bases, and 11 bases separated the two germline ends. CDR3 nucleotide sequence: TGCGCCAGCAGCCCTCCGGGGAGCTCCTACAATGAGCAGTTCTTC. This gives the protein CASSPPGSSYNEQFF.

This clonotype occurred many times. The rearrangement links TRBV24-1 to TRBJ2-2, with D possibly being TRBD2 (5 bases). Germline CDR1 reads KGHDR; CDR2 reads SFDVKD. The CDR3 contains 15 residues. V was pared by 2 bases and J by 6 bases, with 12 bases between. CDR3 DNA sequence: TGTGCCACCAGTGATTCGGACTCAGCCCCCGGGGAGCTGTTTTTT. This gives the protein CATSDSDSAPGELFF.

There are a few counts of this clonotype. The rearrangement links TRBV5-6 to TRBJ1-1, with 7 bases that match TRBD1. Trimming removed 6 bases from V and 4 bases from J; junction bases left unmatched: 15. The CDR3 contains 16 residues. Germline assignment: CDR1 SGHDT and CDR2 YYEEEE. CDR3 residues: CASNRKQGIGGTEAFF. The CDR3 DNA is TGTGCCAGCAACCGAAAACAGGGGATCGGGGGCACTGAAGCTTTCTTT.

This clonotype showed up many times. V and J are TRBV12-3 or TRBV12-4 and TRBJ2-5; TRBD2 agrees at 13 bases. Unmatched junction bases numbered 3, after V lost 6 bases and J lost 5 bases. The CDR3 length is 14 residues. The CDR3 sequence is CASRGLAGLETQYF. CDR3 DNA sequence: TGTGCCAGCAGGGGACTAGCGGGGTTGGAGACCCAGTACTTC.

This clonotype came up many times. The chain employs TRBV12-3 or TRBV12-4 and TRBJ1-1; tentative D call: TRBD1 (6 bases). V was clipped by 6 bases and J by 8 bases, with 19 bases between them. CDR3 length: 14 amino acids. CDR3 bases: TGTGCCAGCAGCCTAACCCAGGGGCAGTTAGAAGCTTTCTTT. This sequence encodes CASSLTQGQLEAFF.

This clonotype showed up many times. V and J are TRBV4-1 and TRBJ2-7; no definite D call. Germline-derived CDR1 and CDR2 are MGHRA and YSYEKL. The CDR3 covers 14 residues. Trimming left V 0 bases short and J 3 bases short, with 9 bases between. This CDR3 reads CASSQETVGYEQYF. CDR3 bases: TGCGCCAGCAGCCAAGAAACCGTTGGCTACGAGCAGTACTTC.

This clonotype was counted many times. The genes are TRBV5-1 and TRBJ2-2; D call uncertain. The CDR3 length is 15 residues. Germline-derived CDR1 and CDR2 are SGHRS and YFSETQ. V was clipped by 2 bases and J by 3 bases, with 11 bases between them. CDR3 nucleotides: TGCGCCAGCAGCTTTGAGTTAGCATACACCGGGGAGCTGTTTTTT. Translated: CASSFELAYTGELFF.

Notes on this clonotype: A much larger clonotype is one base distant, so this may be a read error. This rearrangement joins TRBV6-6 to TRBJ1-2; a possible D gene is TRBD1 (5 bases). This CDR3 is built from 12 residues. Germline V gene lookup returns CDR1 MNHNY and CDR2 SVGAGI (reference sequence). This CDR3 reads CASSQDRSGYAF. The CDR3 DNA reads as TGTGCCAGCAGCCAAGACAGATCTGGCTACGCCTTC.

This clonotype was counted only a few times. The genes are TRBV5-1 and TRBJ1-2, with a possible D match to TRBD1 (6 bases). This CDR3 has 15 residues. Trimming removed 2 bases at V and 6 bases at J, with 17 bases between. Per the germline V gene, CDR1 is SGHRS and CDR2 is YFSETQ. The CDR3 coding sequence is TGCGCCAGCAGCTTCGCCGGGGGGCGGAGGGATGGCTACACCTTC. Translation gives CASSFAGGRRDGYTF.

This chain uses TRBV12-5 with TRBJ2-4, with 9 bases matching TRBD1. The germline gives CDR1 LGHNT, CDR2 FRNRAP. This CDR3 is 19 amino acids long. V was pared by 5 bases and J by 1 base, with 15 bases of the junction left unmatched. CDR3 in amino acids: CASGNTGTGFNLAKNIQYF. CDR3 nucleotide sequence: TGTGCTAGTGGTAACACCGGGACAGGGTTTAATTTGGCCAAAAACATTCAGTACTTC.

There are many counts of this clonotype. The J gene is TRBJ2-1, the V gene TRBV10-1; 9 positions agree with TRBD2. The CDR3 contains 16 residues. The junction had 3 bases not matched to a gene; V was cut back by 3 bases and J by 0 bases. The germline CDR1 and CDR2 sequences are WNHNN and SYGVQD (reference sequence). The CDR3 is CASSDFSGSSYNEQFF. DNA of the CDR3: TGCGCCAGCAGTGACTTTAGCGGGAGCTCCTACAATGAGCAGTTCTTC.

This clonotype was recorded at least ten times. DNA of the CDR3: TGTGCCAGCAGGTCGGGACAGTGGTCCAGCTCCTACGAGCAGTACTTC. Translating gives CASRSGQWSSSYEQYF. The J gene is TRBJ2-7, the V gene TRBV28; 7 positions match TRBD1. The V and J ends lost 6 bases and 0 bases, in that order; junction bases with no gene match: 11. The CDR3 sequence is 16 residues long. Germline CDR1 is MDHEN and CDR2 is SYDVKM.

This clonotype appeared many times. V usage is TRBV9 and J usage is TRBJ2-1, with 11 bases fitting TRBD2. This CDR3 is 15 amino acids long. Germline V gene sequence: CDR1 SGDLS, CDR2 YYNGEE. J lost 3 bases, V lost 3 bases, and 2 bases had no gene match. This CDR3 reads CASSELAGDYNEQFF. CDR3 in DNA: TGTGCCAGCAGCGAACTAGCGGGGGACTACAATGAGCAGTTCTTC. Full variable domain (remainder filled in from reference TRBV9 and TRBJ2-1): DSGVTQTPKHLITATGQRVTLRCSPRSGDLSVYWYQQSLDQGLQFLIQYYNGEERAKGNILERFSAQQFPDLHSELNLSSLELGDSALYFCASSELAGDYNEQFFGPGTRLTVL.

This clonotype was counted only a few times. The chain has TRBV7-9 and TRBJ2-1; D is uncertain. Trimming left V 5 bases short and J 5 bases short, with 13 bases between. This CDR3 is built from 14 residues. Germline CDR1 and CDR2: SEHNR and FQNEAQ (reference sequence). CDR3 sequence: CASSAKAAHNEQFF. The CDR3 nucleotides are TGTGCCAGCAGCGCCAAGGCAGCCCACAATGAGCAGTTCTTC. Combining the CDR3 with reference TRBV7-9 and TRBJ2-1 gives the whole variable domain DTGVSQNPRHKITKRGQNVTFRCDPISEHNRLYWYRQTLGQGPEFLTYFQNEAQLEKSRLLSDRFSAERPKGSFSTLEIQRTEQGDSAMYLCASSAKAAHNEQFFGPGTRLTVL.